This TCR beta chain is from a study of blood T cell repertoires in COVID-19. Across the whole study: Donors in the United States, Italy and Spain gave samples during acute or convalescent COVID-19.

Per the authors' pipeline: Nucleated cell counts were estimated from reference gene primer amplification. Here immunoSEQ multiplex PCR was the method, and the copy in TCRdb shows in-frame clones only, minus some. V and J calls and clone size are given by that table; D and trimming were obtained from the DNA. Altogether around 700,000 clones are present, around 89% being singletons, with the ten largest covering 0.2% to 0.3%. V lost 0 bases and J 5 bases, leaving 14 bases between the germline ends. Germline CDR1 and CDR2: MNHEY and SVGEGT. The CDR3 length is 15 residues. The sample was peripheral blood. The rearrangement joins TRBV6-2 or TRBV6-3 to TRBJ2-7, with a possible D match to TRBD1 (5 bases). This TCR was recovered from a woman between 18 and 29 years old with acute or convalescent COVID-19. CDR3 nucleotide sequence: TGTGCCAGCAGTTACTCACCCGAAGGGGCAGACGAGCAGTACTTC. Amino acids: CASSYSPEGADEQYF.